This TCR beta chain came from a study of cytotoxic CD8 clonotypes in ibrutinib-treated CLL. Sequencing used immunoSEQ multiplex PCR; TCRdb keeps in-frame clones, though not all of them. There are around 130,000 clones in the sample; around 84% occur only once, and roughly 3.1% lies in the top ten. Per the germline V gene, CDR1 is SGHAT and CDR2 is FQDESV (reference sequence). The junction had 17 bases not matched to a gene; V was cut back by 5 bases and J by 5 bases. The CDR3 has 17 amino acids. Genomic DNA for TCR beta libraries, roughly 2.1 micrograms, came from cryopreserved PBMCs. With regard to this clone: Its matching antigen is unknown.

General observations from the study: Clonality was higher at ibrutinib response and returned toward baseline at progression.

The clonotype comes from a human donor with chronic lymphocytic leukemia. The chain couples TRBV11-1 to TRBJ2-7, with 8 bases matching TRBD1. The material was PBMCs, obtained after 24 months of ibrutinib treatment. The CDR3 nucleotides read TGTGCCAGCAGCGACGATCGTGCCGGGACAGGTCTAAACGAGCAGTACTTC. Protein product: CASSDDRAGTGLNEQYF.